This TCR beta chain was found in a study of blood T cell repertoires in COVID-19. Study overall: Acute and convalescent COVID-19 specimens originated in the United States, Italy and Spain. The cDNA or gDNA used as material had been derived from T cells, B-cell-depleted T cells, or PBMCs.

V lost 5 bases and J lost 2; bases outside the gene matches: 10. There are 16 residues in the CDR3. Germline V gene sequence: CDR1 SEHNR, CDR2 FQNEAQ (reference sequence). Seattle patients were enrolled during active infection and followed longitudinally. Per the original data handling: Amplifying reference gene primers gave estimates of nucleated cell counts. Repertoires were generated with immunoSEQ multiplex PCR, while TCRdb's copy carries only in-frame clones and drops some. The V and J calls and clone size are taken from that table; D and trimming were inferred from the DNA. Here the sample spans approximately 150,000 clones, more than 75% being singletons.

The chain has TRBV7-9 and TRBJ2-3; 7 bases align to TRBD1. Sequencing input: peripheral blood. The sequence was obtained from a man aged 18 to 35 with COVID-19, enrolled during active disease. The CDR3, as DNA: TGTGCCAGCAGCCTGACAGGGTTTCCTTCCACAGATACGCAGTATTTT. This translates into CASSLTGFPSTDTQYF.